Listed below are T cell receptor beta chains from one sample, sequenced in a study of T cells expressing NK-cell markers. Reanalyzing the 5' RACE reads, TCRdb keeps one entry per CDR3 protein, without DNA. The listing contains about 390,000 distinct CDR3 sequences. The sequenced sample was blood T cells: a sorted CD56 or NKG2C T cell subset, CD4+ or CD8+ T cells, or bulk PBMC T cells (not recorded which). These receptors all come from a woman aged 50 to 60 in good health. The CDR3 runs from the conserved cysteine through the conserved F or W.

>TRBJ2-3|TRBV20-1
CSASRSWGRLVDTDTQYF
>TRBJ2-5|TRBV5-1
CASSFAGSRETQYF
>TRBJ2-7|TRBV6-5
CASSGLADAYEQYF
>TRBJ1-2|TRBV29-1
CSVASDYYGYTF
>TRBJ2-5|TRBV5-6
CASSKRGAAKGETQYF
>TRBJ2-7|TRBV25-1
CASMRTNSYEQYF
>TRBJ2-2|TRBV29-1
CSVHPDKNTGELFF
>TRBJ2-1|TRBV6-1
CASSGSGGSNEQFF
>TRBJ2-1|TRBV20-1
CSAPHSHSEQFF
>TRBJ1-1|TRBV30
CAWSVLGDTEAFF
>TRBJ2-1|TRBV7-6
CASSKGTSYNEQFF
>TRBJ1-2|TRBV25-1
CASSEGFGYGYTF
>TRBJ2-1|TRBV29-1
CSVEEGAEQFF
>TRBJ2-3|TRBV29-1
CSVEMRLAGATDTQYF
>TRBJ2-7|TRBV20-1
CSARGVAGEQYF
>TRBJ2-3|TRBV4-2
CASSQEDGAGADTQYF
>TRBJ1-1|TRBV28
CASGNRAMNTEAFF
>TRBJ2-3|TRBV4-1
CASSQGTGGLDTQYF
>TRBJ2-1|TRBV5-1
CASSLEGLNYNEQFF
>TRBJ2-3|TRBV4-1
CASSQLGYTQYF